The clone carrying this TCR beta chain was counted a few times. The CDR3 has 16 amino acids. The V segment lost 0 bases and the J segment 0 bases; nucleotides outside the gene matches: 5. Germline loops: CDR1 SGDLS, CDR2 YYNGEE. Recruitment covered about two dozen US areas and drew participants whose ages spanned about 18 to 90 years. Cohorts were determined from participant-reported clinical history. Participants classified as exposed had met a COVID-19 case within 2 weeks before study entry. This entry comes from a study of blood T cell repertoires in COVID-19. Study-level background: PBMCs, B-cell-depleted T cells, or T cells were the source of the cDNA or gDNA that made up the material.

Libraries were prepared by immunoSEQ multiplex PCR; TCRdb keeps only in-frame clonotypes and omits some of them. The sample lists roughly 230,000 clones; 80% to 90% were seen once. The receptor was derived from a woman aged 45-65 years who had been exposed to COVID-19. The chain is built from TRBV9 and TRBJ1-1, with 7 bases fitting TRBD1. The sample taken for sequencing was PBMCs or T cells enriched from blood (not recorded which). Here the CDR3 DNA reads TGTGCCAGCAGCGTAGTAGGGACAGCTATGAACACTGAAGCTTTCTTT. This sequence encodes CASSVVGTAMNTEAFF. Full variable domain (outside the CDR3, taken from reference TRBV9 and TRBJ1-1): DSGVTQTPKHLITATGQRVTLRCSPRSGDLSVYWYQQSLDQGLQFLIQYYNGEERAKGNILERFSAQQFPDLHSELNLSSLELGDSALYFCASSVVGTAMNTEAFFGQGTRLTVV.